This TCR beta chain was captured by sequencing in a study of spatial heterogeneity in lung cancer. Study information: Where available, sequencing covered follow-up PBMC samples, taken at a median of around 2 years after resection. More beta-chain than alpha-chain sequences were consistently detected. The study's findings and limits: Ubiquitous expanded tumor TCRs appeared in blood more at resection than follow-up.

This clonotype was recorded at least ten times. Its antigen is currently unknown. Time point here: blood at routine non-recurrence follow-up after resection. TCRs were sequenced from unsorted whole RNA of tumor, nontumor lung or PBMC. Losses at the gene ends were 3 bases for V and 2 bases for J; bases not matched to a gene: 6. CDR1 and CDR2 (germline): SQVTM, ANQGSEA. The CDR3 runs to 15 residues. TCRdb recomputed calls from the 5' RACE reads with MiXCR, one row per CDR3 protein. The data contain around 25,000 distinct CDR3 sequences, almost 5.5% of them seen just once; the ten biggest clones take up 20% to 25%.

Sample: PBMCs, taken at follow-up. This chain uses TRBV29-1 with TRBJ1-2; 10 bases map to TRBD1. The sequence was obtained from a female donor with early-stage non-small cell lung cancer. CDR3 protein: CSVEGTGELNYGYTF. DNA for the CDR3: TGCAGCGTTGAGGGGACAGGGGAGTTGAACTATGGCTACACCTTC.